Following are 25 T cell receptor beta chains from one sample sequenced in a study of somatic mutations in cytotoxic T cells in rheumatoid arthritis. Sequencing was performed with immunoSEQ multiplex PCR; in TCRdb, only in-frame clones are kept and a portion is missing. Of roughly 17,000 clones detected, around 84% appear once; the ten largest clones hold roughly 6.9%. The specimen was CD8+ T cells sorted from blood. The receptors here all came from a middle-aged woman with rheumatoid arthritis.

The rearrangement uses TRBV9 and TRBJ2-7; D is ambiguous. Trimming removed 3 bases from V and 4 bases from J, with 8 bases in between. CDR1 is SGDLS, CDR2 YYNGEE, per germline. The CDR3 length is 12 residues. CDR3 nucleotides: TGTGCCAGCAGCGCCGCAGGATACGAGCAGTACTTC. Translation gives CASSAAGYEQYF.

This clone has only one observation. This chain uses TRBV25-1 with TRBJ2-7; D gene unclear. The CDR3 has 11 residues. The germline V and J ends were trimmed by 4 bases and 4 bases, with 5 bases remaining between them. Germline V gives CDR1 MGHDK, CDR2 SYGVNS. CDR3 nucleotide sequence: TGTGCCAGCAGTGTGTCGTACGAGCAGTACTTC. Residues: CASSVSYEQYF.

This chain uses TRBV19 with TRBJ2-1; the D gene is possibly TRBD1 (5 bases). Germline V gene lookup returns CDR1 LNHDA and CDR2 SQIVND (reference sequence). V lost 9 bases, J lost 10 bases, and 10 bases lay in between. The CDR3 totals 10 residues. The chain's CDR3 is CASKGREQFF. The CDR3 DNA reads TGTGCCAGCAAGGGGCGGGAGCAGTTCTTC.

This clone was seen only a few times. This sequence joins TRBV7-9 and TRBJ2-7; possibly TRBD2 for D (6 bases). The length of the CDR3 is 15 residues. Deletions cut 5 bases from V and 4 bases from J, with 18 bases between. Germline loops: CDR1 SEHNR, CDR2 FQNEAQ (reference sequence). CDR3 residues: CASSAGPPPLYEQYF. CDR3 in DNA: TGTGCCAGCAGCGCGGGGCCCCCACCTCTATACGAGCAGTACTTC.

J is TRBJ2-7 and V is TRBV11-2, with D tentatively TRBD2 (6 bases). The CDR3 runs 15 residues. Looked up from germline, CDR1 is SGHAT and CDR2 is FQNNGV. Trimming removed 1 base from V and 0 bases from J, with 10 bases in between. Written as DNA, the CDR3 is TGTGCCAGCAGCTTAGCCGGGGGAACCTCCTACGAGCAGTACTTC. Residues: CASSLAGGTSYEQYF.

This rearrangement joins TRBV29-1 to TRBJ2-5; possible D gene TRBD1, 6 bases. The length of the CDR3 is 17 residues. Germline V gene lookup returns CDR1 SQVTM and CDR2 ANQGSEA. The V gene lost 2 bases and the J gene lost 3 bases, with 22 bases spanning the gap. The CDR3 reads CSVETGHSLGGEETQYF. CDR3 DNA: TGCAGCGTTGAAACGGGCCACTCTCTAGGGGGTGAAGAGACCCAGTACTTC.

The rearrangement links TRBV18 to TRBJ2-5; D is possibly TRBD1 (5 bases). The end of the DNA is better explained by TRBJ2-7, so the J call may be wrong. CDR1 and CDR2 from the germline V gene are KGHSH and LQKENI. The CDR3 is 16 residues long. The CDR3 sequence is CASSPTTGEAIYEQYF. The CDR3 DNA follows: TGTGCCAGCTCACCTACCACAGGTGAAGCGATCTACGAGCAGTACTTC.

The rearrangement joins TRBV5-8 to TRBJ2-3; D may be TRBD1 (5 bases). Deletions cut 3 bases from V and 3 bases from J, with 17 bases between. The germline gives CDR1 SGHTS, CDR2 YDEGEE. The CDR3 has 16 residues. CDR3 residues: CASSWGHAFPTDTQYF. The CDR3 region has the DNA TGTGCCAGCAGCTGGGGCCACGCGTTTCCAACAGATACGCAGTATTTT.

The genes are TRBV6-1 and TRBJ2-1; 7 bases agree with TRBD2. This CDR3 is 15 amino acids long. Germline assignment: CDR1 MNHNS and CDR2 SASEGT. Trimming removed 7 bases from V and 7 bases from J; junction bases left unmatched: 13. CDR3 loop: CASTGGMEGWNEQFF. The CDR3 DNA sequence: TGTGCCAGCACGGGGGGTATGGAGGGTTGGAATGAGCAGTTCTTC.

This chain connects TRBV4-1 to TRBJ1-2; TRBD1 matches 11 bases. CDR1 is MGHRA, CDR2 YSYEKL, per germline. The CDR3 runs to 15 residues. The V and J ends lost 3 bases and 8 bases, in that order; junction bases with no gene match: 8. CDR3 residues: CASSQGGQGVGGYTF. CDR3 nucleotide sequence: TGCGCCAGCAGCCAGGGGGGACAGGGGGTTGGAGGCTACACCTTC.

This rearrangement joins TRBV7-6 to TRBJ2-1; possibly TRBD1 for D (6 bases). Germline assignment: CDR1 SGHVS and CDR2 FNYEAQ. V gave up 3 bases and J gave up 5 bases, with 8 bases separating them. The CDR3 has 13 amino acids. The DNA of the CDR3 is TGTGCCAGCAGCTTGGGGGACAACAATGAGCAGTTCTTC. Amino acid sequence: CASSLGDNNEQFF. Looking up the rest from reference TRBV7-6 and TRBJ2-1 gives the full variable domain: GAGVSQSPRYKVTKRGQDVALRCDPISGHVSLYWYRQALGQGPEFLTYFNYEAQQDKSGLPNDRFSAERPEGSISTLTIQRTEQRDSAMYRCASSLGDNNEQFFGPGTRLTVL.

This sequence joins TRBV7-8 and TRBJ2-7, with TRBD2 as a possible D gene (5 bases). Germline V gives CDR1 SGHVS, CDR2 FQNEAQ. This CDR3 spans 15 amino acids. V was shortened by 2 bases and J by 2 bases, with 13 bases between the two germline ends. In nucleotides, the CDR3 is TGTGCCAGCAGCTTAATCGGCGGGTGGGCCTACGAGCAGTACTTC. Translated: CASSLIGGWAYEQYF.

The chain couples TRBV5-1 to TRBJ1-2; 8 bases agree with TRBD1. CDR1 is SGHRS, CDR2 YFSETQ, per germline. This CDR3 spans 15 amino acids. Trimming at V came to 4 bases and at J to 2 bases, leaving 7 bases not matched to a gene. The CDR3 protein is CASSPPGQENYGYTF. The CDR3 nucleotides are TGCGCCAGCAGCCCTCCGGGACAGGAGAACTATGGCTACACCTTC.

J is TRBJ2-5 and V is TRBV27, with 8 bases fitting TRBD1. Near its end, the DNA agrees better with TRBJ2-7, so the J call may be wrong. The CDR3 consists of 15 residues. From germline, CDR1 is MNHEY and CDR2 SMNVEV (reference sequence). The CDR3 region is CASSPRDRLTYEQYF. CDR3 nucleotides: TGTGCCAGCAGCCCCCGGGACAGGTTAACCTACGAGCAGTACTTC.

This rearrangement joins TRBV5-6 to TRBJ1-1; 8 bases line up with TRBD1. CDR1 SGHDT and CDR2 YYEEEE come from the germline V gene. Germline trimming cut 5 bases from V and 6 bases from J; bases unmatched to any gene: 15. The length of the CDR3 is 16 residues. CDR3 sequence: CASSWGLTGVEAEAFF. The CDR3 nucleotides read TGTGCCAGCAGTTGGGGTCTGACAGGGGTAGAAGCTGAAGCTTTCTTT. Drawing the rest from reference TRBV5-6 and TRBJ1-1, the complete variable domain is DAGVTQSPTHLIKTRGQQVTLRCSPKSGHDTVSWYQQALGQGPQFIFQYYEEEERQRGNFPDRFSGHQFPNYSSELNVNALLLGDSALYLCASSWGLTGVEAEAFFGQGTRLTVV.

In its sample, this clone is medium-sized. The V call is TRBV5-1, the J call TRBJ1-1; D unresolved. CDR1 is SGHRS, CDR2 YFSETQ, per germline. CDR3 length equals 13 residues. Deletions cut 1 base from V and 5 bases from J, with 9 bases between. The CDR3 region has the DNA TGCGCCAGCAGCTTGTACCGGAGAACTGAAGCTTTCTTT. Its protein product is CASSLYRRTEAFF.

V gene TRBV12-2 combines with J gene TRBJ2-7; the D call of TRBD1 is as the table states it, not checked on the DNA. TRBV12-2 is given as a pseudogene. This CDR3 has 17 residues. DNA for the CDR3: TGTGCAAGTCGCGTACCCGGGGCGGGACAGGGGGCCTACGAGCAGTACTTC. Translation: CASRVPGAGQGAYEQYF.

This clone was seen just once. In DNA form, the CDR3 reads TGTGCCAGCAGCTCCACAGGGGGCGGGTGGGAGCTGTTTTTT. As protein: CASSSTGGGWELFF. The chain is built from TRBV11-2 and TRBJ2-2, with 9 bases lining up with TRBD1. The CDR3 spans 14 residues. Trimming removed 4 bases from V and 9 bases from J; junction bases left unmatched: 6. Germline CDR1 reads SGHAT; CDR2 reads FQNNGV.

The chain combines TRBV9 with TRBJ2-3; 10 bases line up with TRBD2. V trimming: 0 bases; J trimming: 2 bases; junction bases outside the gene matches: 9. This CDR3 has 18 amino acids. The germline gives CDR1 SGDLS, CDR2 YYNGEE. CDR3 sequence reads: CASSVGILAGGVTDTQYF. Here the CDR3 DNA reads TGTGCCAGCAGCGTAGGGATTTTAGCGGGAGGAGTCACAGATACGCAGTATTTT.

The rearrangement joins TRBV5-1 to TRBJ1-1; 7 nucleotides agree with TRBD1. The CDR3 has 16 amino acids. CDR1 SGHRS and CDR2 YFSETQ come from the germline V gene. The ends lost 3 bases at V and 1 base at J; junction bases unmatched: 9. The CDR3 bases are TGCGCCAGCAGCTCCCCTAAGACAGGGAAGAACACTGAAGCTTTCTTT. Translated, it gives CASSSPKTGKNTEAFF. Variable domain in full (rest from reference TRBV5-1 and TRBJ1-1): KAGVTQTPRYLIKTRGQQVTLSCSPISGHRSVSWYQQTPGQGLQFLFEYFSETQRNKGNFPGRFSGRQFSNSRSEMNVSTLELGDSALYLCASSSPKTGKNTEAFFGQGTRLTVV.

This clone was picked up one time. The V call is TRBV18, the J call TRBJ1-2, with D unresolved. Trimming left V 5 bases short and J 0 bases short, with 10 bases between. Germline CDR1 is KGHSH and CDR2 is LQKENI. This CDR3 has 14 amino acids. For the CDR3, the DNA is TGTGCCAGCTCAGACCCCGGAGCTAACTATGGCTACACCTTC. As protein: CASSDPGANYGYTF.

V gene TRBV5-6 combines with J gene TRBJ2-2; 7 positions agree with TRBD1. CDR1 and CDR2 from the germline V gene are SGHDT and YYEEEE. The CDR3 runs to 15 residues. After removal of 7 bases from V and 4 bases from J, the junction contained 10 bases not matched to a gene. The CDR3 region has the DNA TGTGCCAGCCAAGCCCCGACAGGGCGCACCGGGGAGCTGTTTTTT. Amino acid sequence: CASQAPTGRTGELFF.

CDR3 in amino acids: CASRTAGGTDTQYF. The CDR3 DNA is TGTGCCAGCAGGACAGCAGGGGGCACAGATACGCAGTATTTT. The chain links TRBV27 to TRBJ2-3; maybe TRBD1 (6 bases). CDR3 size: 14 residues. The ends were cut back, 6 bases at V and 1 base at J, with 11 bases in the middle. CDR1 is MNHEY and CDR2 is SMNVEV in the germline V gene (reference sequence).

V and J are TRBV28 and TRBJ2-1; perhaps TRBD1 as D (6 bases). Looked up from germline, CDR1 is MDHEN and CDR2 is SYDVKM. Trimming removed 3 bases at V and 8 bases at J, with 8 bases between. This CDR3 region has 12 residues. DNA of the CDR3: TGTGCCAGCAGTTTGGGGGCCGATGAGCAGTTCTTC. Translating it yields CASSLGADEQFF.

This CDR3 reads CASTEEQVAYEQYF. The CDR3 bases are TGTGCCAGCACCGAGGAACAGGTTGCCTACGAGCAGTACTTC. The rearrangement uses TRBV2 and TRBJ2-7, with a weak D call TRBD1 (5 bases). Germline CDR1 SNHLY, CDR2 FYNNEI. The CDR3 totals 14 residues. The V end lost 7 bases, the J end lost 2 bases, and 15 bases lay between the germline ends.